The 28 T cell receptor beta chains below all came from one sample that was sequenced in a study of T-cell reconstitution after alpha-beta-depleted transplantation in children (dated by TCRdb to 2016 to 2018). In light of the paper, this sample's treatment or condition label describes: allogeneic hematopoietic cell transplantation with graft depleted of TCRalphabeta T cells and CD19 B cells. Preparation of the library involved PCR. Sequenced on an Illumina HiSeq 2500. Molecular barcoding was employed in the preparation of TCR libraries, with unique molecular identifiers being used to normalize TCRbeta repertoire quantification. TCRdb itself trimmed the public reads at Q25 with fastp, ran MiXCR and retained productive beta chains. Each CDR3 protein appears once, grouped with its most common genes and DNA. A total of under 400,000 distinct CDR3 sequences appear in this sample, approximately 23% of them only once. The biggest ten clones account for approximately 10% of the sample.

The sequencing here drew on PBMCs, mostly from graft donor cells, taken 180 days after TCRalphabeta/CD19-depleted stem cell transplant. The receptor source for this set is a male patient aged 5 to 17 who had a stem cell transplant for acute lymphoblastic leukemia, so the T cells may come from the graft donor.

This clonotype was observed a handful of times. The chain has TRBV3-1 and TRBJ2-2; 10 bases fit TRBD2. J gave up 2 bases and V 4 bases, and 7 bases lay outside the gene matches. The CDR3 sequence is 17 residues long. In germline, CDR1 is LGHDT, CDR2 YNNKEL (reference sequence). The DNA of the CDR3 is TGTGCCAGCAGCCTCCGTACTAGCGGGAAAAACACCGGGGAGCTGTTTTTT. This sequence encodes CASSLRTSGKNTGELFF.

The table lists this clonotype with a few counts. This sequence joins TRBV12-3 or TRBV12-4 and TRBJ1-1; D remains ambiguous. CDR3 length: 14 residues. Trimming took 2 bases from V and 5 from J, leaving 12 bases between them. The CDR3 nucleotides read TGTGCCAGCAGTTTAATAGCGGTTAGAACTGAAGCTTTCTTT. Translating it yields CASSLIAVRTEAFF.

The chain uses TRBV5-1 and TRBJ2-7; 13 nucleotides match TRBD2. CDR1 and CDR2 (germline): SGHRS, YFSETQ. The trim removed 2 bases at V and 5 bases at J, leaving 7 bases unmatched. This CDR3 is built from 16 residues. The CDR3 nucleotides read TGCGCCAGCAGCTTCGGGACTAGCGGGACTTTCCACGAGCAGTACTTC. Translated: CASSFGTSGTFHEQYF.

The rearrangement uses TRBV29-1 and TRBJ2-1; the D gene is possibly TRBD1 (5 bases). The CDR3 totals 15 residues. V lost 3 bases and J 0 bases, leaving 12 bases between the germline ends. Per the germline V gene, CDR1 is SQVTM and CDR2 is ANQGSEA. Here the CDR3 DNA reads TGCAGCGTTGACAGGGCACCGAGCTCCTACAATGAGCAGTTCTTC. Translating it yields CSVDRAPSSYNEQFF.

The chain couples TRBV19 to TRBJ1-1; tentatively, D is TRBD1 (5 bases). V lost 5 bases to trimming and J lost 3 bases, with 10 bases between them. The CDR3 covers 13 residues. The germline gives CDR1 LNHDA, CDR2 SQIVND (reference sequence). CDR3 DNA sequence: TGTGCCAGTAGTCAATCGGGGGACACTGAAGCTTTCTTT. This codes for CASSQSGDTEAFF. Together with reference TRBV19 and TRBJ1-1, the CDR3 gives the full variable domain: DGGITQSPKYLFRKEGQNVTLSCEQNLNHDAMYWYRQDPGQGLRLIYYSQIVNDFQKGDIAEGYSVSREKKESFPLTVTSAQKNPTAFYLCASSQSGDTEAFFGQGTRLTVV.

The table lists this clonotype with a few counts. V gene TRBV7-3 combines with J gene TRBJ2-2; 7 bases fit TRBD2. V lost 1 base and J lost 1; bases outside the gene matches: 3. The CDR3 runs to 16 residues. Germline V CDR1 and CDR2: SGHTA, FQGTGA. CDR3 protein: CASSLNGGGNTGELFF. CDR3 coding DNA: TGTGCCAGCAGCTTAAATGGCGGGGGGAACACCGGGGAGCTGTTTTTT.

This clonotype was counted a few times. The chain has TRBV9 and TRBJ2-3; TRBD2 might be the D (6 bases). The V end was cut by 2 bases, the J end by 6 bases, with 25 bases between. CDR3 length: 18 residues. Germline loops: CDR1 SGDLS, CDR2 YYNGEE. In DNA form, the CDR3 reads TGTGCCAGCAGCGTCTTTCCGCAAGGGGCTCGGAGGGCTGATACGCAGTATTTT. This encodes CASSVFPQGARRADTQYF.

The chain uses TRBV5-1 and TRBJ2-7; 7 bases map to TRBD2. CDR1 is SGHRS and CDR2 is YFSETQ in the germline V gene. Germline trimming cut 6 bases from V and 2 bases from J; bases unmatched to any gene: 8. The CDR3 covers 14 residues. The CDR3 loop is CASTRPGGPYEQYF. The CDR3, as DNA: TGCGCCAGCACTCGTCCGGGAGGCCCCTACGAGCAGTACTTC.

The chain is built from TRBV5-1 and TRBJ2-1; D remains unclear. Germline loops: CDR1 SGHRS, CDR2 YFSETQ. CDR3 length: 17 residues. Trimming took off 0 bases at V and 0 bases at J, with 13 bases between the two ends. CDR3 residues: CASSLGGFMSSYNEQFF. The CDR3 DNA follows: TGCGCCAGCAGCTTGGGAGGATTCATGAGCTCCTACAATGAGCAGTTCTTC.

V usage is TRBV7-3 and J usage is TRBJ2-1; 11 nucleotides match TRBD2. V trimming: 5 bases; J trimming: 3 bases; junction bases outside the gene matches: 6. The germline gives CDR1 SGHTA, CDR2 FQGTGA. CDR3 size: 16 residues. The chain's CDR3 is CASSTGTSGFYNEQFF. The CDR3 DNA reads TGTGCCAGCAGCACCGGGACTAGCGGATTCTACAATGAGCAGTTCTTC.

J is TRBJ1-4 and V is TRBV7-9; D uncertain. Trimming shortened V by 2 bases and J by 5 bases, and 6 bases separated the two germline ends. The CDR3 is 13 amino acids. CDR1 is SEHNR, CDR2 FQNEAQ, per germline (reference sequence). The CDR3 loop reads CASSLWENEKLFF. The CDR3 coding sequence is TGTGCCAGCAGCTTATGGGAAAATGAAAAACTGTTTTTT.

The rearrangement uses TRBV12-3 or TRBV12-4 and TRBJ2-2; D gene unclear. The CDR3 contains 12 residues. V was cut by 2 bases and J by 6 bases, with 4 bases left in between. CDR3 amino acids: CASSLFSGELFF. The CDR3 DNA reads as TGTGCCAGCAGTTTATTTTCCGGGGAGCTGTTTTTT.

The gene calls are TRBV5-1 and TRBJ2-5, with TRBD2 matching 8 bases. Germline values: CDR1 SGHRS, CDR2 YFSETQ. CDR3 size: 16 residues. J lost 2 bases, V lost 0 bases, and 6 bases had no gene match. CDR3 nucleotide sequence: TGCGCCAGCAGCTTGGAGGGGACTAGTGGGCAAGAGACCCAGTACTTC. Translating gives CASSLEGTSGQETQYF.

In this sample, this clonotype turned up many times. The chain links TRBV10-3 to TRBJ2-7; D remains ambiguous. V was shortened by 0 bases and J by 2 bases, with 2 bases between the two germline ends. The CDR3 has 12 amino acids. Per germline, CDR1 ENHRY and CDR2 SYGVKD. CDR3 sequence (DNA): TGTGCCATCAGTGAGTCCCCCTACGAGCAGTACTTC. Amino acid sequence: CAISESPYEQYF.

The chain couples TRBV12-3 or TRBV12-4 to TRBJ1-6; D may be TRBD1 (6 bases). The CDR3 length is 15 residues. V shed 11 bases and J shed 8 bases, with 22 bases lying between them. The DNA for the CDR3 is TGTGCCTCAAGACAGGCCTTTCTTCCTCATTCACCCCTCCACTTT. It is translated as CASRQAFLPHSPLHF.

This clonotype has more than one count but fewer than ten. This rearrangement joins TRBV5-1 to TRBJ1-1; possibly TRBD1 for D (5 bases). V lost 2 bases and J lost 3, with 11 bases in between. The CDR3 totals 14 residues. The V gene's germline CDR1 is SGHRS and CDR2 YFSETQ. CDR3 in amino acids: CASSFWGRDTEAFF. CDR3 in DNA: TGCGCCAGCAGCTTCTGGGGGAGGGACACTGAAGCTTTCTTT.

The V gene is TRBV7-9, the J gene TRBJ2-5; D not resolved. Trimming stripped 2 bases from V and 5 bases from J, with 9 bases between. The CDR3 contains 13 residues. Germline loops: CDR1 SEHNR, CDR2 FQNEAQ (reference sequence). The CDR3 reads CASSLLLGETQYF. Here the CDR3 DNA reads TGTGCCAGCAGCTTACTACTCGGGGAGACCCAGTACTTC.

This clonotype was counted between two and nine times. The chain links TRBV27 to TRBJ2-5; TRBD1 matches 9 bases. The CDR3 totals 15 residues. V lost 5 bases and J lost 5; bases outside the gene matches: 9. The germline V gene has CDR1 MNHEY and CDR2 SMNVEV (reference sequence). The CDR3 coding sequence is TGTGCCAGCAGTCGTACACAGGGGGCTGGGGAGACCCAGTACTTC. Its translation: CASSRTQGAGETQYF.

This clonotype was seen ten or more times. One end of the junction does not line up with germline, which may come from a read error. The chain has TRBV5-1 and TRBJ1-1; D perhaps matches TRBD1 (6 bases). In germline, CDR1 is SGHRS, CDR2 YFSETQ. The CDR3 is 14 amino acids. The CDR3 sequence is CASSLIQGNTEAFF. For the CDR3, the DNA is TGTGCCAGCAGCTTAATACAGGGAAACACTGAAGCTTTCTTT.

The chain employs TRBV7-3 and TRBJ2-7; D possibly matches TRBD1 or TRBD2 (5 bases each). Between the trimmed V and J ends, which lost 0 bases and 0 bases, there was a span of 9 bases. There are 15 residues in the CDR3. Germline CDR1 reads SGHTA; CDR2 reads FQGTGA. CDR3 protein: CASSLTGDGSYEQYF. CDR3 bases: TGTGCCAGCAGCTTAACGGGGGACGGCTCCTACGAGCAGTACTTC.

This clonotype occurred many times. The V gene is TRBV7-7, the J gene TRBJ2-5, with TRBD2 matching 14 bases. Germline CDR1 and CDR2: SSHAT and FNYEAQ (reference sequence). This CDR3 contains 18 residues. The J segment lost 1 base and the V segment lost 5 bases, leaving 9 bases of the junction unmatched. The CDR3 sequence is CASSLGLAGVLPQETQYF. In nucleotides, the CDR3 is TGTGCCAGCAGCCTGGGACTAGCGGGAGTCTTGCCCCAAGAGACCCAGTACTTC. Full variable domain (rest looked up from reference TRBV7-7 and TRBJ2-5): GAGVSQSPRYKVTKRGQDVTLRCDPISSHATLYWYQQALGQGPEFLTYFNYEAQPDKSGLPSDRFSAERPEGSISTLTIQRTEQRDSAMYRCASSLGLAGVLPQETQYFGPGTRLLVL.

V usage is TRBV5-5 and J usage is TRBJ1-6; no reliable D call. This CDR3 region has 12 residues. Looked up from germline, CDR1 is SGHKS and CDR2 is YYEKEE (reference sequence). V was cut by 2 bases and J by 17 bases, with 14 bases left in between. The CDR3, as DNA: TGTGCCAGCAGCTTCGTGGACGGCCTAATCCACTTT. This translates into CASSFVDGLIHF. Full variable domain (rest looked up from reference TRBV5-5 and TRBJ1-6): DAGVTQSPTHLIKTRGQQVTLRCSPISGHKSVSWYQQVLGQGPQFIFQYYEKEERGRGNFPDRFSARQFPNYSSELNVNALLLGDSALYLCASSFVDGLIHFGNGTRLTVT.

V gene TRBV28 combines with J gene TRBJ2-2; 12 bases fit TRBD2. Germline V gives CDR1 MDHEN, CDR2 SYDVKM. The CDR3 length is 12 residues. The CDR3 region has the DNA TGTGCTGTGGCTAGCGGGAGGGTGGAGCTGTTTTTT. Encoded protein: CAVASGRVELFF.

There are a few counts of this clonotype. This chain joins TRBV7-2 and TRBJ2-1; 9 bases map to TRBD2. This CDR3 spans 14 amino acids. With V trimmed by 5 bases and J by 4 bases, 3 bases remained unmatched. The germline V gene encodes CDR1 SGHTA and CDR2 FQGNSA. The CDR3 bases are TGTGCCAGCAGCAAAGCGGGGGGTTACAATGAGCAGTTCTTC. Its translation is CASSKAGGYNEQFF.

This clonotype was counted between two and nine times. CDR3 region: CSVEAGEQYF. CDR3 sequence (DNA): TGCAGCGTTGAAGCGGGGGAGCAGTACTTC. The chain uses TRBV29-1 and TRBJ2-7; D possibly corresponds to TRBD2 (5 bases). V dropped 1 base and J dropped 7 bases, with 5 bases sitting between them. Germline CDR1 reads SQVTM; CDR2 reads ANQGSEA. The CDR3 runs 10 residues.

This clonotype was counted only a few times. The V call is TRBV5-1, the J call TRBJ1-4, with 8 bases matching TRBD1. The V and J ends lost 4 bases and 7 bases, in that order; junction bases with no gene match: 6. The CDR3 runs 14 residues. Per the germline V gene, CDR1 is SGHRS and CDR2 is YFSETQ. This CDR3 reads CASSKGQAAEKLFF. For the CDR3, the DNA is TGCGCCAGCAGCAAGGGACAGGCGGCTGAAAAACTGTTTTTT.

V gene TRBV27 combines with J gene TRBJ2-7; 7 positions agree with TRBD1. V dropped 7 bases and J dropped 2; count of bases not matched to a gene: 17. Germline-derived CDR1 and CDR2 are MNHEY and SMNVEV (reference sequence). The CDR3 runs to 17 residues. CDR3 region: CASTFRGQGRWTYEQYF. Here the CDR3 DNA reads TGTGCCAGCACTTTTAGGGGGCAGGGGCGCTGGACCTACGAGCAGTACTTC.

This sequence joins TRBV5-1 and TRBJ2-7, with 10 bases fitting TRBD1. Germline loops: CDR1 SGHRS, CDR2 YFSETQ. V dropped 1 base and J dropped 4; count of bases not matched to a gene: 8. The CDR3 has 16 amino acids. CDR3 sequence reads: CASSLKIWTGGYEQYF. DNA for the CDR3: TGCGCCAGCAGCTTGAAAATTTGGACAGGGGGGTACGAGCAGTACTTC.